This entry features one T cell receptor (beta chain) sequence. Described treatment: around 19 received Ad26.COV2.S at low or high dose, single or two shots; a few received placebo; per-sample allocation not given. On day 63 after the first injection, vaccine and placebo recipients gave samples. The CDR3 totals 15 residues. The V gene's germline CDR1 is SNHLY and CDR2 FYNNEI. Trimming stripped 4 bases from V and 0 bases from J, with 9 bases between. The data stem from a study of Ad26.COV2.S vaccination and SARS-CoV-2 variants. Data came from immunoSEQ multiplex PCR; TCRdb stores just in-frame clones and leaves some out. The table shows 350,000 to 450,000 clones, with roughly 87% occurring only once.

The source is a person between 18 and 60 years old who received the Ad26.COV2.S COVID-19 vaccine or a placebo. The genes are TRBV2 and TRBJ2-2, with D possibly TRBD1 on 5 matching bases. The sequencing here drew on peripheral blood, taken in a trial of Ad26.COV2.S vaccine versus placebo. The CDR3: CASSVVTANTGELFF. CDR3 DNA: TGTGCCAGCAGTGTTGTGACAGCGAACACCGGGGAGCTGTTTTTT.